This T cell receptor beta chain was captured in a study of regulatory T cells in long-lasting Graves disease. Time point reported: persistent/refractory GD, antithyroid drugs over 5 years with positive TRAb. With RNA extracted from PBMCs as input, the TCR library was made. Germline lookup yields CDR1 MNHNS and CDR2 SASEGT. V was cut by 6 bases and J by 5 bases, with 16 bases left in between. The CDR3 runs 14 residues. TCR beta libraries were built with iRepertoire HTBI primers and Arm-PCR of CDR3 regions. MiXCR, run by TCRdb on the multiplex PCR reads, gives a single entry per CDR3 protein. Of hundreds of thousands of distinct CDR3 sequences listed, about 30% are singletons. Study results and limitations: Favored usage of TRBV28, TRBJ1-2 and TRBJ2-5 was recorded in persistent disease. The persistent group shared around 2,600 public clonotypes, more than the approximately 930 shared by new patients.

This clonotype was detected many times. Its specificity is not known. This sequence was found in a female donor with Graves disease. This chain joins TRBV6-1 and TRBJ2-5; tentatively, D is TRBD1 or TRBD2 (5 bases each). The sample consisted of peripheral blood mononuclear cells (PBMCs), taken when the disease was refractory, from a patient treated with antithyroid drugs. The CDR3: CASSQGDAGETQYF. CDR3 coding DNA: TGTGCCAGCAGCCAAGGGGACGCAGGGGAGACCCAGTACTTC.